Each of the 15 T cell receptor beta chains below was sequenced from the same sample in a study of blood T cell repertoires in COVID-19. TCRdb's copy holds only in-frame clones and misses some; the assay was immunoSEQ multiplex PCR. This sample has about 80,000 clones, with over 80% found just once. The specimen sequenced was peripheral blood. The receptors here all came from a human donor in a cohort sampled during active COVID-19.

The chain links TRBV18 to TRBJ2-5; TRBD1 matches at 10 bases. The germline CDR1 and CDR2 sequences are KGHSH and LQKENI. This CDR3 contains 16 residues. After removal of 2 bases from V and 1 base from J, the junction contained 4 bases not matched to a gene. The CDR3 spells CASSPLGTGAQETQYF. DNA of the CDR3: TGTGCCAGCTCACCATTAGGGACAGGGGCCCAAGAGACCCAGTACTTC.

CDR3 in amino acids: CASSEFSAGYTF. The CDR3 DNA reads TGTGCCAGCAGCGAATTTAGCGCTGGCTACACCTTC. This rearrangement joins TRBV12-3 or TRBV12-4 to TRBJ1-2, with D uncertain. The CDR3 is 12 residues long. The V end was cut by 6 bases, the J end by 7 bases, with 12 bases between.

The V gene is TRBV12-3 or TRBV12-4, the J gene TRBJ2-5; 7 bases are shared with TRBD2. This CDR3 has 13 residues. The V and J ends lost 5 bases and 5 bases, in that order; junction bases with no gene match: 5. The CDR3 coding sequence is TGTGCCAGCAGTCCCCCCGGGAGGGAGACCCAGTACTTC. As protein: CASSPPGRETQYF.

The chain combines TRBV5-4 with TRBJ2-3; 16 positions agree with TRBD2. Germline CDR1 is SGHNT and CDR2 is YYREEE (reference sequence). The CDR3 spans 18 residues. The V segment lost 3 bases and the J segment 4 bases; nucleotides outside the gene matches: 8. The chain's CDR3 is CASSSPGTSGRASDTQYF. The CDR3 DNA is TGTGCCAGCAGCTCTCCTGGGACTAGCGGGAGGGCCTCAGATACGCAGTATTTT.

This clone occurred once. This CDR3 reads CAWTVLQGVGRAFF. Written as DNA, the CDR3 is TGTGCCTGGACCGTACTACAGGGGGTGGGGAGGGCTTTCTTT. The gene calls are TRBV30 and TRBJ1-1; the match to TRBD1 covers 8 bases. From germline, CDR1 is GTSNPN and CDR2 SVGIG (reference sequence). V shed 4 bases and J 11 bases; nucleotides not matched to a gene: 15. This CDR3 is built from 14 residues.

The chain combines TRBV19 with TRBJ2-5, with TRBD1 matching over 8 bases. Germline CDR1 reads LNHDA; CDR2 reads SQIVND (reference sequence). Trimming took 1 base from V and 5 from J; bases not matched to a gene: 6. This CDR3 has 15 amino acids. CDR3 sequence: CASSIAGQGAETQYF. CDR3 sequence (DNA): TGTGCCAGTAGTATAGCTGGGCAGGGGGCTGAGACCCAGTACTTC.

The V call is TRBV5-1, the J call TRBJ2-1, with TRBD2 as a possible D gene (6 bases). Germline loops: CDR1 SGHRS, CDR2 YFSETQ. The CDR3 runs to 14 residues. The V end was cut by 4 bases, the J end by 1 base, with 9 bases between. The CDR3 loop reads CASSPGTSYNEQFF. CDR3 nucleotides: TGCGCCAGCAGCCCGGGGACTTCCTACAATGAGCAGTTCTTC. Based on the CDR3 plus reference TRBV5-1 and TRBJ2-1, the full variable domain is KAGVTQTPRYLIKTRGQQVTLSCSPISGHRSVSWYQQTPGQGLQFLFEYFSETQRNKGNFPGRFSGRQFSNSRSEMNVSTLELGDSALYLCASSPGTSYNEQFFGPGTRLTVL.

The chain couples TRBV7-6 to TRBJ2-5, with 8 bases identical to TRBD2. Germline lookup yields CDR1 SGHVS and CDR2 FNYEAQ. V was pared by 10 bases and J by 2 bases, with 12 bases of the junction left unmatched. There are 15 residues in the CDR3. In DNA, the CDR3 is TGTGCCACCTCCGAACCCACTAGCGGACAAGAGACCCAGTACTTC. Translating it yields CATSEPTSGQETQYF.

The chain is built from TRBV9 and TRBJ2-7; tentatively, D is TRBD2 (6 bases). V was cut by 1 base and J by 4 bases, with 12 bases left in between. Germline loops: CDR1 SGDLS, CDR2 YYNGEE. The CDR3 is 14 amino acids. The DNA for the CDR3 is TGTGCCAGCAGCGTACAGCCCGGGGGTTACGAGCAGTACTTC. Its protein product is CASSVQPGGYEQYF.

The rearrangement joins TRBV5-4 to TRBJ2-1; tentative D call: TRBD1 (6 bases). The CDR3 covers 16 residues. V lost 0 bases to trimming and J lost 4 bases, with 14 bases between them. CDR1 and CDR2 from the germline V gene are SGHNT and YYREEE (reference sequence). The CDR3 DNA sequence: TGTGCCAGCAGCTTGGGAACAGGGACCCCATACAATGAGCAGTTCTTC. This sequence encodes CASSLGTGTPYNEQFF.

The chain couples TRBV7-9 to TRBJ1-5; D gene uncertain. This CDR3 region has 12 residues. The germline gives CDR1 SEHNR, CDR2 FQNEAQ (reference sequence). V was shortened by 2 bases and J by 7 bases, with 6 bases between the two germline ends. Here the CDR3 reads CASSLWPQPQHF. CDR3 nucleotide sequence: TGTGCCAGCAGCTTATGGCCCCAGCCCCAGCATTTT.

The J gene is TRBJ2-7, the V gene TRBV7-3, with 7 positions matching TRBD1. The ends lost 5 bases at V and 3 bases at J; junction bases unmatched: 4. CDR3 size: 13 residues. CDR1 is SGHTA and CDR2 is FQGTGA in the germline V gene. CDR3 amino acids: CASSQGVDYEQYF. As DNA, the CDR3 is TGTGCCAGCAGCCAGGGGGTCGACTACGAGCAGTACTTC.

V and J are TRBV11-3 and TRBJ2-5, with a weak D call TRBD2 (6 bases). The CDR3 covers 15 residues. V dropped 6 bases and J dropped 0 bases, with 14 bases sitting between them. Germline V lookup: CDR1 SGHNT, CDR2 YENEEA. The CDR3 region is CASRSGTPYQETQYF. The CDR3 nucleotides read TGTGCCAGCAGGTCGGGGACTCCGTACCAAGAGACCCAGTACTTC.

The J gene is TRBJ1-2, the V gene TRBV2; TRBD1 aligns across 8 bases. Unmatched junction bases numbered 4, after V lost 6 bases and J lost 1 base. The germline CDR1 and CDR2 sequences are SNHLY and FYNNEI. The CDR3 runs 14 residues. CDR3: CASRPGQDNYGYTF. For the CDR3, the DNA is TGTGCCAGCAGACCGGGACAGGATAACTATGGCTACACCTTC.

CDR3 sequence: CASSFPGTGGNEQFF. The CDR3 DNA sequence: TGTGCCAGCAGTTTCCCCGGGACAGGTGGTAATGAGCAGTTCTTC. The chain has TRBV28 and TRBJ2-1; 8 bases line up with TRBD1. CDR3 size: 15 residues. The trim removed 3 bases at V and 7 bases at J, leaving 8 bases unmatched. CDR1 and CDR2 from the germline V gene are MDHEN and SYDVKM.